This entry describes one TCR beta chain. The CDR3 extends over 16 amino acids. The germline V gene has CDR1 LGHNA and CDR2 YNFKEQ. Germline trimming cut 0 bases from V and 7 bases from J; bases unmatched to any gene: 6. This entry belongs to a study of blood T cell repertoires in COVID-19. In the study overall: Whether acute or convalescent, the COVID-19 samples came from the United States, Italy and Spain.

The protocol was immunoSEQ multiplex PCR, while the TCRdb copy is restricted to in-frame clones and leaves out a portion. The sample includes 150,000 to 180,000 clones, around 90% of them seen just once. The specimen sequenced was peripheral blood. The clonotype comes from a man aged 45 to 65 with acute or convalescent COVID-19. The chain links TRBV4-2 to TRBJ1-6; TRBD1 aligns across 7 bases. The CDR3 is CASSQDLGQANSPLHF. Written as DNA, the CDR3 is TGTGCCAGCAGCCAAGATCTAGGACAGGCGAATTCACCCCTCCACTTT.